The text below deals with one T cell receptor beta chain. This sample is drawn from a study of shared T cell receptors in the human thymus. The table came from immunoSEQ multiplex PCR; TCRdb's copy has only in-frame clones and leaves some out. Of 450,000 to 650,000 clones in the sample, about 84% are singletons; the top ten hold about 0.013%. The V gene lost 3 bases and the J gene lost 3 bases, with 3 bases spanning the gap. CDR1 is MDHEN, CDR2 SYDVKM, per germline. The CDR3 runs to 11 residues. This same sample was also taken into another study, of human thymus T cells. That study adds: Healthy Finnish infants having corrective surgery for congenital heart defects served as donors. Thymus tissue for the work was resected from patients undergoing corrective heart surgery. Thymic and blood repertoires appeared to display a bias in their usage of V and J genes. Overlap was high between thymic repertoires from unrelated individuals, as reported in related research.

The receptor comes from a boy younger than two with a congenital heart defect. The source material was thymocytes. This chain connects TRBV28 to TRBJ2-7; D is undetermined. The CDR3 sequence: CASSLYYEQYF. In DNA, the CDR3 is TGTGCCAGCAGTTTGTACTACGAGCAGTACTTC.